This T cell receptor beta chain was obtained from a study of T-cell reconstitution after alpha-beta-depleted transplantation in children. Library preparation (for TCRbeta) was performed with unique molecular identifiers. TCRdb passed the PCR reads through MiXCR, listing each CDR3 protein once. The sample has fewer than 750,000 distinct CDR3 sequences, roughly a quarter seen once. As regards this clonotype: The antigen remains undetermined.

V dropped 2 bases and J dropped 5; count of bases not matched to a gene: 4. Per the germline V gene, CDR1 is SGHRS and CDR2 is YFSETQ. CDR3 size: 14 residues. Study conclusions and caveats: Elevated TCRbeta diversity at day 60 was traced, in some patients, to surviving recipient T cells and thymic progenitors. Where alpha-beta T cells came from about two months after transplant was reportedly several hundred expanded graft clones. T-cell counts and diversity were attributed mostly to newly produced T cells one year after transplant.

This TCR was recovered from a boy younger than two with Wiskott-Aldrich syndrome, due to receive a stem cell transplant. Source: PBMCs, taken before TCRalphabeta/CD19-depleted stem cell transplant. The V gene is TRBV5-1, the J gene TRBJ2-5, with TRBD1 identical over 9 bases. For the CDR3, the DNA is TGCGCCAGCAGCTTCGGGACAGGGCGCGAGACCCAGTACTTC. Protein product: CASSFGTGRETQYF.